This entry is about one TCR beta chain. The CDR3 is 12 amino acids. Germline lookup yields CDR1 LGHNT and CDR2 FRNRAP. V was trimmed by 6 bases and J by 3 bases, leaving 9 bases between them. The sample comes from a study of T cells in Graves' hyperthyroidism and ophthalmopathy. Amplification of TCR beta CDR3 regions was performed using RNA transcripts as template. The HTBI primer set was used in a first-round RT-PCR of the TCR CDR3. TCRdb fed the multiplex PCR reads into MiXCR, producing one record per CDR3 protein. Of a few hundred thousand distinct CDR3 sequences detected, 20% to 25% appear once; the ten largest clones hold around a quarter.

The V and J genes are TRBV12-5 and TRBJ2-7; the D gene is possibly TRBD1 (6 bases). Input material: blood. The sequence was collected from a man between 18 and 35 years old with Graves' hyperthyroidism. CDR3 region: CASGTGIYEQYF. The CDR3, as DNA: TGTGCTAGTGGCACAGGGATCTACGAGCAGTACTTC.